This T cell receptor (beta chain) was identified during a study of T-cell reconstitution after alpha-beta-depleted transplantation in children. Overall study findings and caveats: There were some patients whose high TCRbeta diversity at day 60 came from surviving recipient T cells and thymic progenitors. Two months or so post-transplant, alpha-beta T cells reportedly derived from several hundred expanded graft clones.

A word on this clonotype: Its antigen is unidentified.

This CDR3 is built from 15 residues. Trimming took 2 bases from V and 5 from J; bases not matched to a gene: 3. Preparation of the TCRbeta library involved a method that used unique molecular identifiers. TCRdb ran MiXCR on the PCR reads and lists one entry per CDR3 protein. The sample lists some 450,000 distinct CDR3 sequences, over 40% occurring once. Here the sequenced sample was PBMCs, taken before TCRalphabeta/CD19-depleted stem cell transplant. The clonotype was recovered from a girl aged 2 to 10 with aplastic anemia, due to receive a stem cell transplant. The genes are TRBV12-3 or TRBV12-4 and TRBJ2-1; TRBD2 agrees at 10 bases. In DNA form, the CDR3 reads TGTGCCAGCAGTTTATATACTAGCGGGAACAATGAGCAGTTCTTC. Residues: CASSLYTSGNNEQFF.